Listed below are T cell receptor beta chains from one sample, sequenced in a study of radiotherapy plus CTLA-4 blockade in lung cancer. Generated by immunoSEQ multiplex PCR, the TCRdb table keeps only in-frame clones and is missing some. The sample includes approximately 78,000 clones, 78% of them seen just once. Here the sequenced sample was peripheral blood, taken from a patient treated with radiotherapy plus ipilimumab. The receptors derive from a human donor with non-small cell lung cancer who had a complete response to radiotherapy plus ipilimumab. The CDR3 runs from the conserved cysteine through the conserved F or W. The D gene is left open where the match is weak. Size is stated for part of the rows, as once, few or many counts, or as a class when the clone is expanded.

>-|TRBJ1-4|-|TRBV5-5
TGTGCCAGCAGCTTGGACAGGAGTGCAACTAATGAAAAACTGTTTTTT
CASSLDRSATNEKLFF
>-|TRBJ2-6|TRBD1|TRBV9
TGTGCCAGCAGCGTTGGGGACAGACCCCTTCGTTCTAGGGCCAACGTCCTGACTTTC
CASSVGDRPLRSRANVLTF
>-|TRBJ2-1|TRBD2|TRBV11-3
TGTGCCAGCAGCTTCCCGGGACTAGCCCCTTTGGAGCAGTTCTTC
CASSFPGLAPLEQFF
>-|TRBJ1-4|TRBD1|TRBV27
TGTGCCAGCAGTCCACTCGGGGGACAGGGGGTTGAAAAACTGTTTTTT
CASSPLGGQGVEKLFF
>-|TRBJ1-1|-|TRBV6-6
TGTGCCAGCAGTGTCGTGGCTTTAAACCAGGGGGCTTTCTTT
CASSVVALNQGAFF
>-|TRBJ1-5|-|TRBV6-5
TGTGCCAGCAGTTACGATTCGGACATTAGCAATCAGCCCCAGCATTTT
CASSYDSDISNQPQHF
>-|TRBJ2-1|-|TRBV5-4
TGTGCCAGCAGCTTTTTGGCGAGCGGCACCTACAATGAGCAGTTCTTC
CASSFLASGTYNEQFF
>-|TRBJ1-1|-|TRBV21-1
TGTGCCAGCAGCAAAGGGACAGGGGTGCATCCAGCCTCCTTT
CASSKGTGVHPASF
>-|TRBJ1-5|TRBD1|TRBV30
TGTGCCTGGACTCCCCCCGGGACAGGGGCTCAGCCCCAGCATTTT
CAWTPPGTGAQPQHF
>-|TRBJ2-1|TRBD2|TRBV5-5
TGTGCCAGCAGCTTGGCCCCGGGAGGGGCCTACAATGAGCAGTTCTTC
CASSLAPGGAYNEQFF
>-|TRBJ1-1|-|TRBV23-1
TGCGCCAGCAGTCAGACAGGAAGGGCTTTCTTT
CASSQTGRAFF
>-|TRBJ2-7|-|TRBV5-1
TGCGCCAGCAGCTCTGACAGATATCTCTCCTACGAGCAGTACTTC
CASSSDRYLSYEQYF
>-|TRBJ1-2|TRBD1|TRBV7-2
TGTGCCAGCAGCCCCGCCCGGACAGGGGCGAGCTATGGCTACACCTTC
CASSPARTGASYGYTF
>-|TRBJ2-1|TRBD1|TRBV5-6
TGTGCCAGCAGCTACCGGGACAGGGAATATAATGAGCAGTTCTTC
CASSYRDREYNEQFF
>-|TRBJ1-1|-|TRBV6-1
TGTGCCAGCAGTGAAGCGTGGTTGGTCAGGACGGGTAGGGACACTGAAGCCTTCTTT
CASSEAWLVRTGRDTEAFF
>medium-sized|TRBJ2-6|-|TRBV10-3
TGTGCCATCAGTGAGTCAGGTCCGGGGTCTGAATCTGGGGCCAACGTCCTGACTTTC
CAISESGPGSESGANVLTF
>few|TRBJ2-2|-|TRBV4-3
TGCGCCAGCAGCCAAGAAAAGCCCATCGGGACCGCGAACACCGGGGAGCTGTTTTTT
CASSQEKPIGTANTGELFF
>-|TRBJ1-5|-|TRBV7-2
TGTGCCAGCAGCTTCCTACCCCAGGGTCAGCCCCAGCATTTT
CASSFLPQGQPQHF
>-|TRBJ1-1|TRBD1|TRBV5-1
TGCGCCAGCAGCCCAGGGACAGGGGGGACTGAAGCTTTCTTT
CASSPGTGGTEAFF
>-|TRBJ1-5|-|TRBV7-2
TGTGCCAGCAGCTTAGTGACAGCCAAATCAGCGTCCCAGCATTTT
CASSLVTAKSASQHF
>-|TRBJ1-3|-|TRBV6-5
TGTGCCAGCAGTTACTCTTACGGGCTTGCAAACACCATATATTTT
CASSYSYGLANTIYF
>-|TRBJ1-2|-|TRBV18
TGTGCCAGCTCACCACAGGATACCTATGGCTACACCTTC
CASSPQDTYGYTF
>-|TRBJ2-3|-|TRBV5-1
TGCGCCAGCAGCCCGCCTAGCACAGATACGCAGTATTTT
CASSPPSTDTQYF
>-|TRBJ1-1|TRBD1|TRBV6-5
TGTGCCAGCGTCCAAAAGGGACAGGGTGACACTGAAGCTTTCTTT
CASVQKGQGDTEAFF
>-|TRBJ2-1|-|TRBV27
TGTGCCAGCAGTTTACGAGGGGGGCCCTGGTATGAGCAGTTCTTC
CASSLRGGPWYEQFF
>-|TRBJ2-5|TRBD1|TRBV5-4
TGTGCCAGCAGCCCCTCACAGGGGGCGAGGGAGACCCAGTACTTC
CASSPSQGARETQYF
>-|TRBJ2-5|-|TRBV5-6
TGTGCCAGCGTCCCGGCAGGGACAGAGACCCAGTACTTC
CASVPAGTETQYF
>-|TRBJ2-1|-|TRBV21-1
TGTGCCAGCAGCAAAGATTCTACTAGCAATGAGCAGTTCTTC
CASSKDSTSNEQFF
>-|TRBJ1-5|TRBD1|TRBV10-3
TGTGCCACCAAACCGGGACAGGGCGGTCAGCCCCAGCATTTT
CATKPGQGGQPQHF
>-|TRBJ1-2|TRBD1|TRBV7-9
TGTGCCAGCAGCTCCGGACAGGGAGGGATCCATTATGGCTACACCTTC
CASSSGQGGIHYGYTF
>few|TRBJ1-6|-|TRBV7-9
TGTGCCAGCAGCTCGGAGTTTTCACCCCTCCACTTT
CASSSEFSPLHF
>-|TRBJ2-1|-|TRBV27
TGTGCCAGCAGTTCGCCCCCCGCCAGGTATTACAATGAGCAGTTCTTC
CASSSPPARYYNEQFF
>-|TRBJ2-7|-|TRBV27
TGTGCCAGCAGTTCGCTAGCCGGGTCGCCCTTCTACGAGCAGTACTTC
CASSSLAGSPFYEQYF
>-|TRBJ2-5|TRBD2|TRBV30
TGTGCCTGGAGTGTACTGAGCGGGAGGCAAGAGACCCAGTACTTC
CAWSVLSGRQETQYF
>-|TRBJ1-2|-|TRBV10-3
TGTGCCTCCTGGGACACGGATTCCTATGGCTACACCTTC
CASWDTDSYGYTF
>once|TRBJ2-7|-|TRBV11-2
TGTGCCAGCAGCTTAGATCGTAGGTACGAGCAGTACTTC
CASSLDRRYEQYF
>-|TRBJ2-2|TRBD1|TRBV7-9
TGTGCCAGCAGCGTATCCAGGGGGCGGACCGGGGAGCTGTTTTTT
CASSVSRGRTGELFF
>-|TRBJ2-5|TRBD2|TRBV19
TGTGCCAGTAGTATCTGGTCTAGCGGGAGAGGAGAGACCCAGTACTTC
CASSIWSSGRGETQYF
>-|TRBJ2-5|-|TRBV6-5
TGTGCCAGCAGTTACTCGAATCCCCAAGAGACCCAGTACTTC
CASSYSNPQETQYF
>-|TRBJ2-2|TRBD2|TRBV5-4
TGTGCCAGCAGCGCCGGGACTAGCGGGGTCTTTAGCACCGGGGAGCTGTTTTTT
CASSAGTSGVFSTGELFF
>-|TRBJ2-3|-|TRBV20-1
TGCAGTGCTCGCCGACCGGCAGCGCAGTATTTT
CSARRPAAQYF
>-|TRBJ2-1|-|TRBV4-1
TGCGCCAGCAGCCCGGGTTGGAGGAATGAGCAGTTCTTC
CASSPGWRNEQFF
>-|TRBJ1-6|-|TRBV6-5
TGTGCCAGGGGAGGGAGTAGGGACGGAAATTCACCCCTCCACTTT
CARGGSRDGNSPLHF
>-|TRBJ2-1|-|TRBV7-2
TGTGCCAGCAGCTTTCCTCGGGGAAATAATGAGCAGTTCTTC
CASSFPRGNNEQFF
>-|TRBJ1-2|-|TRBV6-6
TGTGCCAGCAGTTACGGGGGAGCCTCCAACTATGGCTACACCTTC
CASSYGGASNYGYTF
>-|TRBJ1-5|-|TRBV11-2
TGTGCCAGCAGCTTAGAGGGGGCGGGCAATCAGCCCCAGCATTTT
CASSLEGAGNQPQHF
>-|TRBJ1-5|-|TRBV27
TGTGCCAGCAGTCCGCTTTTTGGCCGCGTCCAGCCCCAGCATTTT
CASSPLFGRVQPQHF
>few|TRBJ2-6|-|TRBV7-9
TGTGCCAGCAGCTTACAAGGGCCGCCGGCGGCCAACGTCCTGACTTTC
CASSLQGPPAANVLTF
>-|TRBJ2-7|TRBD1|TRBV6-5
TGTGCCAGCAGTTATTCCTCGGGACAGGGGGCCTACGAGCAGTACTTC
CASSYSSGQGAYEQYF